This TCR beta chain was retrieved from a study of tumor-infiltrating lymphocytes in primary liver carcinoma. Across the study: Samples had roughly 3.5 to 8 million productive TCRbeta reads, comparable between tissue types.

Study findings and constraints: Tumor-adjacent and tumor-blood pairs overlapped less than tumor region pairs did. Because the samples were bulk unsorted, the study did not compare CD4+ and CD8+ repertoires.

Reverse transcription of approximately 520 ng total RNA with a constant-region primer produced TCR beta cDNA. Each TCR beta library was derived from three nested multiplex PCR rounds that employed slightly modified ARM-PCR. Rounds one and two of PCR, each of roughly 11 cycles, were primed with TRBV1-TRBV30 forward primers and a C-beta reverse primer. One entry per CDR3 protein, called by TCRdb with MiXCR from the multiplex PCR reads. The repertoire holds about 320,000 distinct CDR3 sequences, with 55% to 65% as singletons. In regard to this clonotype: Its matching antigen is unknown. Possible read error: a much larger clone is one base away.

Blood RNA originated from unsorted whole blood, with germline DNA additionally extracted. J was trimmed by 3 bases and V by 1 base; bases with no gene match: 4. Germline loops: CDR1 MNHNS, CDR2 SASEGT. The CDR3 contains 15 residues. Source material: peripheral blood. The clonotype was recovered from a man aged 35-49 years with primary liver carcinoma and hepatitis B virus infection. This chain uses TRBV6-1 with TRBJ2-7; 9 nucleotides align to TRBD1. CDR3 amino acids: CASSEGWTGVYEQYF. The CDR3 nucleotides are TGTGCCAGCAGTGAAGGGTGGACAGGGGTCTACGAGCAGTACTTC.